These T cell receptor beta chains were read from a single sample in a study of blood T cell repertoires in COVID-19. Some clones are missing from TCRdb's copy, which holds only in-frame ones; the method was immunoSEQ multiplex PCR. The repertoire holds fewer than 150,000 clones, less than 90% seen once, with 7.9% in the top ten. Sequencing used peripheral blood. The receptors come from a man in his 70s who had recovered from COVID-19. Both conserved end residues are part of each CDR3. The order of the fields is clone size, V gene, D gene, J gene, CDR3 DNA, CDR3 protein. A D gene is named only where the DNA matches it firmly. Clone size appears in some rows only: once, few, many, or a class for an expanded clone.

>NA|TRBV19|TRBD1|TRBJ1-6
TGTGCCAGTTCCGGACAGGGTGGTGACTCACCCCTCCACTTT
CASSGQGGDSPLHF
>NA|TRBV6-2/TRBV6-3|NA|TRBJ2-7
TGTGCCAGCAGTTACTCGGTGGGGGGGCCCTCCTACGAGCAGTACTTC
CASSYSVGGPSYEQYF
>NA|TRBV5-5|NA|TRBJ1-3
TGTGCCAGCAGCTTGGAGGGGTTCTTTGGAAACACCATATATTTT
CASSLEGFFGNTIYF
>NA|TRBV28|TRBD1|TRBJ1-2
TGTGCCAGCAGTGGGACAGGGGCTAACTATGGCTACACCTTC
CASSGTGANYGYTF
>once|TRBV6-5|TRBD2|TRBJ2-3
TGTGCCAGCAGTTACTTTAGCGGGGGCCCCGGATTTCCGCAGTATTTT
CASSYFSGGPGFPQYF
>NA|TRBV5-1|NA|TRBJ1-1
TGCGCCAGCAGCTCTCTAGGGGGGGAGAACACTGAAGCTTTCTTT
CASSSLGGENTEAFF
>NA|TRBV7-3|NA|TRBJ1-1
TGTGCCAGCAGCTTAACTGTCCAGGGGTGGACTGAAGCTTTCTTT
CASSLTVQGWTEAFF
>NA|TRBV7-9|NA|TRBJ2-5
TGTGCCAGCAGCTTAGTCGCTAGCCCCCTTGAGACCCAGTACTTC
CASSLVASPLETQYF
>NA|TRBV7-9|NA|TRBJ1-4
TGTGCCAGCAGCGCCAGGGGTGGTGTAAACGAAAAACTGTTTTTT
CASSARGGVNEKLFF
>NA|TRBV2|TRBD1|TRBJ1-2
TGTGCCAGCAGTGAAGGGCAGGGGGGTGGCTACACCTTC
CASSEGQGGGYTF
>NA|TRBV9|TRBD1|TRBJ1-2
TGTGCCAGCAGCGCCGAGGACAGGGGAGGATATGGCTACACCTTC
CASSAEDRGGYGYTF
>NA|TRBV6-6|NA|TRBJ1-2
TGTGCCAGCAGTCAGGCGGGGTATGGCTACACCTTC
CASSQAGYGYTF
>NA|TRBV11-2|TRBD2|TRBJ2-5
TGTGCCAGCAGCCCCCGAGGAGCGGGGGCCCAAGAGACCCAGTACTTC
CASSPRGAGAQETQYF
>NA|TRBV28|TRBD2|TRBJ2-1
TGTGCCAGCAGTTTAGAGGCAGGACCAGGGACTAGCGGGTACCGCAATGAGCAGTTCTTC
CASSLEAGPGTSGYRNEQFF
>NA|TRBV4-3|TRBD1|TRBJ1-3
TGCGCCAGCAGCTTCAGGGGGCGAGGAAACACCATATATTTT
CASSFRGRGNTIYF
>NA|TRBV28|NA|TRBJ1-4
TGTGCCAGCAGGGCAGCTAATGAAAAACTGTTTTTT
CASRAANEKLFF
>NA|TRBV11-2|TRBD1|TRBJ2-1
TGTGCCAGCAGCTTAATACAGGGGGAGCAGTTCTTC
CASSLIQGEQFF
>NA|TRBV19|TRBD1|TRBJ1-5
TGTGCCAGTAGTCCTTGGACAGGGTTTTCGTTTGGCCAGCCCCAGCATTTT
CASSPWTGFSFGQPQHF
>NA|TRBV5-8|NA|TRBJ1-2
TGTGCCAGCAGCTTGGCTGGAGGGCGGGGTGGCTACACCTTC
CASSLAGGRGGYTF
>NA|TRBV7-9|NA|TRBJ1-5
TGTGCCAGCAGCTTATTCCCTGGAGATAAGAGCAATCAGCCCCAGCATTTT
CASSLFPGDKSNQPQHF
>NA|TRBV9|TRBD1|TRBJ1-2
TGTGCCAGCAGCCCGAGAGGACAGGGCTTCTATGGCTACACCTTC
CASSPRGQGFYGYTF
>NA|TRBV6-1|NA|TRBJ1-5
TGTGCCAGCAGTGAAAATAGCTTCAGCAATCAGCCCCAGCATTTT
CASSENSFSNQPQHF
>once|TRBV29-1|NA|TRBJ2-1
TGCAGCGTGGGGAATGGGGGCCCGGACGATGAGCAGTTCTTC
CSVGNGGPDDEQFF
>NA|TRBV10-2|NA|TRBJ1-5
TGCGCCAGCAGTGATCTGAGACAGTTTAATCAGCCCCAGCATTTT
CASSDLRQFNQPQHF
>NA|TRBV2|NA|TRBJ2-2
TGTGCCAGCAGAGCTCAGGGGAACGCCGGGGAGCTGTTTTTT
CASRAQGNAGELFF
>NA|TRBV9|NA|TRBJ2-5
TGTGCCAGCAGCCCGGGTGGGGAGACCCAGTACTTC
CASSPGGETQYF
>NA|TRBV25-1|TRBD2|TRBJ2-7
TGTGCCAGCAGTCCTAGCGGGGGGGCCTACGAGCAGTACTTC
CASSPSGGAYEQYF
>NA|TRBV6-6|TRBD1|TRBJ1-3
TGTGCCAGCAGAAAACAGGGGTACTCTGGAAACACCATATATTTT
CASRKQGYSGNTIYF
>NA|TRBV5-1|TRBD2|TRBJ2-1
TGCGCCAGCAGCGAGGGACTAGCGGGAGAGGGTGAGCAGTTCTTC
CASSEGLAGEGEQFF
>NA|TRBV7-2|NA|TRBJ2-7
TGTGCCAGCAGCCCGAACGCCTCCACTAGCCTTCGACCGGAGCAGTACTTC
CASSPNASTSLRPEQYF
>NA|TRBV5-1|NA|TRBJ1-1
TGCGCCAGCAGCTTAACCCGACAGAGGAACACTGAAGCTTTCTTT
CASSLTRQRNTEAFF
>NA|TRBV14|NA|TRBJ2-5
TGTGCCAGCAGCCAATCTCGACAGGAAGAGACCCAGTACTTC
CASSQSRQEETQYF
>once|TRBV4-1|TRBD2|TRBJ2-1
TGCGCCAGTAGGACTAGCGGGGGCAATGAGCAGTTCTTC
CASRTSGGNEQFF
>NA|TRBV7-9|NA|TRBJ2-3
TGTGCCAGCGGCGACGGGGGATCAGATACGCAGTATTTT
CASGDGGSDTQYF
>NA|TRBV12-3/TRBV12-4|NA|TRBJ2-1
TGTGCCAGCAGTTTATTCGATGAGCAGTTCTTC
CASSLFDEQFF
>NA|TRBV5-1|NA|TRBJ1-2
TGCGCCAGCAGCTTGGAGGGGAATAACTATGGCTACACCTTC
CASSLEGNNYGYTF
>NA|TRBV15|TRBD2|TRBJ2-7
TGTGCCACCAGCATGGGCCTAGCGGGACCCTACGAGCAGTACTTC
CATSMGLAGPYEQYF
>NA|TRBV27|NA|TRBJ1-1
TGTGCCAGCAGTTTGGGGGGAAACACTGAAGCTTTCTTT
CASSLGGNTEAFF
>NA|TRBV7-9|TRBD1|TRBJ1-6
TGTGCCAGCAGCGACCTTAAGCTGGGACAGGGGAGTCATTCACCCCTCCACTTT
CASSDLKLGQGSHSPLHF
>NA|TRBV18|TRBD2|TRBJ2-5
TGTGCCAGCTCACCAAAGATCCAGGCTAGCGGGGTTCAAGAGACCCAGTACTTC
CASSPKIQASGVQETQYF
>NA|TRBV25-1|NA|TRBJ2-3
TGTGCCAGCAGTGGTCACAGATCCACAGATACGCAGTATTTT
CASSGHRSTDTQYF
>NA|TRBV7-6|TRBD1|TRBJ2-7
TGTGCCAGCAGCCCGGGACAGGGCCGGACCTACGAGCAGTACTTC
CASSPGQGRTYEQYF
>few|TRBV5-5|TRBD1|TRBJ1-3
TGTGCCAGCAGCTTCGGAGGGACAGACTCTGGAAACACCATATATTTT
CASSFGGTDSGNTIYF
>NA|TRBV5-1|TRBD2|TRBJ2-1
TGCGCCAGCAGCTTGGTTGTAGCGGGAGAAGGGGGGCAGTTCTTC
CASSLVVAGEGGQFF
>NA|TRBV6-2/TRBV6-3|TRBD1|TRBJ1-6
TGTGCCAGCAGTTACCTGCGGACAGGACATAATTCACCCCTCCACTTT
CASSYLRTGHNSPLHF
>NA|TRBV20-1|TRBD2|TRBJ2-2
TGCAGTGCAAGTTTAGCGGGAGGGACCGGGGAGCTGTTTTTT
CSASLAGGTGELFF
>NA|TRBV10-3|NA|TRBJ2-6
TGTGCCATCAGTGTTATTGGTAGTCGTGGGGCCAACGTCCTGACTTTC
CAISVIGSRGANVLTF
>NA|TRBV6-2/TRBV6-3|NA|TRBJ1-1
TGTGCCAGCAGTTTGGCAGGGGCTAACACTGAAGCTTTCTTT
CASSLAGANTEAFF
>few|TRBV10-3|TRBD1|TRBJ2-7
TGTGCCATCAGTGATTCGACAGGGGGCTACGAGCAGTACTTC
CAISDSTGGYEQYF
>NA|TRBV5-5|NA|TRBJ1-4
TGTGCCAGCAGCTTGTCAGCAACTAATGAAAAACTGTTTTTT
CASSLSATNEKLFF
>NA|TRBV15|TRBD1|TRBJ2-7
TGTGCCACCAGCAGAGATCTTATGGGACAGGGTCCGTGGAACGAGCAGTACTTC
CATSRDLMGQGPWNEQYF
>NA|TRBV29-1|TRBD1|TRBJ2-2
TGCAGCGTTGAAGTCGCCAGGGGGCGGGCCGGGGAGCTGTTTTTT
CSVEVARGRAGELFF
>NA|TRBV7-3|TRBD2|TRBJ2-2
TGTGCCAGCAGCTTGGGGAGGGTTGGAACCGGGGAGCTGTTTTTT
CASSLGRVGTGELFF
>NA|TRBV5-4|TRBD1|TRBJ2-7
TGTGCCAGCAGCTTAGGGCAGGGGGTCTACGAGCAGTACTTC
CASSLGQGVYEQYF